Below are 2 T cell receptor beta chains sequenced from a single sample in a study of control samples from healthy donors and cancer patients. Assay: immunoSEQ multiplex PCR; the TCRdb copy retains only in-frame clones and omits some. The table has some 120,000 clones, approximately 89% seen once. Sequenced material: blood. The receptors come from a man between 60 and 70 years old in good health.

This chain links TRBV5-1 with TRBJ2-3, with 16 bases aligning to TRBD2. This CDR3 is 18 amino acids long. The V gene's germline CDR1 is SGHRS and CDR2 YFSETQ. J gave up 2 bases and V 4 bases, and 7 bases lay outside the gene matches. CDR3 residues: CASSRGTSGGAYTDTQYF. CDR3 coding DNA: TGCGCCAGCAGCAGAGGGACTAGCGGGGGGGCCTACACAGATACGCAGTATTTT.

This clone was observed once. The CDR3 here is CASSQTGTKVLGELFF. In DNA, the CDR3 is TGTGCCAGCTCACAAACCGGGACTAAGGTACTCGGGGAGCTGTTTTTT. The rearrangement uses TRBV18 and TRBJ2-2, with 7 bases identical to TRBD2. The V gene's germline CDR1 is KGHSH and CDR2 LQKENI. The CDR3 consists of 16 residues. Trimming removed 4 bases from V and 7 bases from J; junction bases left unmatched: 12.